This TCR beta chain was profiled in a study of blood T cell repertoires in COVID-19 (TCRdb year 2020). About the study as a whole: Samples covering the acute and convalescent phases of COVID-19 were provided by collaborators in the United States, Italy and Spain. Nearly every sample came with metadata listing a de-identified subject ID, COVID-19 status, age in years and sex. The repertoires were released in a freely available public database intended as a resource for research on the immune response to SARS-CoV-2. Subjects who had been exposed to COVID-19, were actively infected with it, or had recovered from it provided the deeply sampled blood TCRbeta repertoires that made up the dataset. HLA class I and class II types, where available, came from metadata supplied by the sample provider rather than from assay-based typing. The samples were drawn from the first 160 participants of the ongoing ImmuneRACE study and from more than 1,000 subjects provided by 6 global collaborators. The prospective study material was composed of cDNA or gDNA derived from T cells, B-cell-depleted T cells, or PBMCs.

Comments on this clone: The specificity of this receptor is unknown. No per-base quality is available; no much larger clone lies one base away.

The collaborating institutions used their own protocols to collect whole blood in K2EDTA tubes. Collaborator samples were shipped for TCRbeta analysis as frozen whole blood, isolated PBMCs, or DNA extracted from either sample type. What the authors observed across the whole study: How much clinical and demographic metadata was included differed by source and by participant, and the metadata was provided uncurated.

TCRbeta CDR3 regions were amplified from genomic DNA by means of the immunoSEQ Assay, a bias-controlled multiplex PCR. In the authors' own workflow: Nucleated cell counts per sample were estimated from amplification of reference gene primers within the assay. To quantify the absolute abundance of each unique TCRbeta CDR3 rearrangement, sequence reads were collapsed and filtered. For each sample, productive Simpson clonality was calculated by taking the square root of Simpson's diversity index across productive rearrangements. The clones in this table, taken by TCRdb from immuneACCESS, are in-frame only. Not every clone is retained; where verified, under half of the shortfall comes from an unresolved V gene, and the cause of the rest is unknown. The DNA was the basis for D and trimming; V, J and clone size are from that table. In all, the sample holds about 330,000 clones, and roughly 90% of those were seen once. Around 4% of the sample belongs to the ten largest clones.

What was sequenced was peripheral blood. This TCR was recovered from a woman aged 45-65 years with active or convalescent COVID-19.

The DNA reads as follows: TGTGCCAGCAGCTTAGAGCGGACAGGGCTACGAAGGAACGAGCAGTTCTTC. Its protein product is CASSLERTGLRRNEQFF. The rearrangement joined TRBV7-9 to TRBJ2-1; 8 middle bases align to TRBD1. The CDR3 sequence holds 17 residues, the cysteine and phenylalanine included. Only CDR3 DNA is held: 51 bases, read in frame from base 1. In the germline V gene (reference sequence), CDR1 corresponds to SEHNR and CDR2 to FQNEAQ. Trimming accounts for 1 base at V and 10 bases at J, while the number of junction bases matched to no gene is 15.